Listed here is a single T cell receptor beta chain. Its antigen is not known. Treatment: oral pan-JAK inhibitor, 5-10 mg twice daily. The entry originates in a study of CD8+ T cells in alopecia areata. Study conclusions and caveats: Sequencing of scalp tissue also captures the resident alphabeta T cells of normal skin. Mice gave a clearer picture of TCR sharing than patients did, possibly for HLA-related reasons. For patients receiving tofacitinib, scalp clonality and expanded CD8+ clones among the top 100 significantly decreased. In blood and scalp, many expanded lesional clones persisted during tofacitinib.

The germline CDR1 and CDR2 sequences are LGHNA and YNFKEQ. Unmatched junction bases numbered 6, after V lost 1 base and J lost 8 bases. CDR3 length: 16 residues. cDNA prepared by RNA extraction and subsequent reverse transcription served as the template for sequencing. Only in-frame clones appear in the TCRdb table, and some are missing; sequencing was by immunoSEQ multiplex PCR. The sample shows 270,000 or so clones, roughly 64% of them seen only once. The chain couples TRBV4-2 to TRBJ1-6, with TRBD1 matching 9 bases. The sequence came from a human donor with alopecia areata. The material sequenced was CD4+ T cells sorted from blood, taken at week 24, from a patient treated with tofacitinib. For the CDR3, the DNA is TGTGCCAGCAGCCAAGTAGGGGACAGGGCCCATTCACCCCTCCACTTT. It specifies CASSQVGDRAHSPLHF.